This T cell receptor (beta chain) was recorded in a study of Graves' ophthalmopathy and Graves' hyperthyroidism. Comments on this clonotype: Its matching antigen is unknown.

Deletions cut 3 bases from V and 1 base from J, with 16 bases between. The CDR3 length is 16 residues. Germline V gene lookup returns CDR1 SGDLS and CDR2 YYNGEE. Moderately to severely active ophthalmopathy under 3 months, CAS at least 3, NOSPECS at least 4. Excluded were patients with other autoimmune diseases, uncontrolled infections, pregnancy or lactation. The study amplified TCR beta CDR3 regions using RNA transcripts. After a first-round RT-PCR with HTBI primers, a second-round multiplex PCR was run. TCRdb re-called the multiplex PCR reads with MiXCR, one entry per CDR3 protein. Of 300,000 to 400,000 distinct CDR3 sequences listed, roughly 15% are singletons. Study conclusions and caveats: With approximately 88% sensitivity and over 65% specificity, a 13-signature model separated ophthalmopathy from stable hyperthyroidism.

Sequencing was carried out using peripheral blood. The source is an adult man with Graves' ophthalmopathy. The rearrangement uses TRBV9 and TRBJ1-1; no definite D call. The DNA for the CDR3 is TGTGCCAGCAGCGCATACCCAGGTGTAGAGAACACTGAAGCTTTCTTT. This sequence encodes CASSAYPGVENTEAFF.